This T cell receptor beta chain was retrieved from a study of tumor and adjacent non-tumor tissue in lung cancer. For the study at large: There were 12 adenocarcinoma, a couple of squamous cell carcinoma and 1 small cell lung cancer cases.

To note about this clonotype: As yet, its antigen is unknown.

RNA was extracted from bulk tissue without any cell sorting. The CDR3 has 12 residues. CDR1 is SGHNT and CDR2 is YENEEA in the germline V gene. The germline V and J ends were trimmed by 0 bases and 8 bases, with 5 bases remaining between them. Overall study results and limits: Shorter survival was associated with higher TCR diversity in tumors. Top 100 clones took a larger repertoire share in normal lung. Significantly higher TCR diversity was found in tumor than normal lung.

A modified ARM-PCR protocol with three rounds of nested PCR amplified TCRbeta. One entry per CDR3 protein, called by TCRdb with MiXCR from the multiplex PCR reads. Of around 71,000 distinct CDR3 sequences in the sample, approximately 72% were seen once. The sample consisted of lung tumor tissue. The receptor was isolated from a woman aged 40 to 55 with non-small cell lung cancer. The chain joins TRBV11-3 to TRBJ2-1; unclear D gene. The CDR3 is CASSLEDYEQFF. The CDR3, as DNA: TGTGCCAGCAGCTTAGAAGACTATGAGCAGTTCTTC. The full variable domain, rest sourced from reference TRBV11-3 and TRBJ2-1, is EAGVVQSPRYKIIEKKQPVAFWCNPISGHNTLYWYLQNLGQGPELLIRYENEEAVDDSQLPKDRFSAERLKGVDSTLKIQPAELGDSAVYLCASSLEDYEQFFGPGTRLTVL.